These 20 T cell receptor beta chains came from one sample sequenced in a study of blood T cell repertoires in COVID-19. Produced via immunoSEQ multiplex PCR; TCRdb's table is partial and in-frame only. In the table there are 300,000 to 350,000 clones, approximately 90% of which are singletons. What was sequenced was PBMCs or T cells enriched from blood (not recorded which). The origin of the receptors is a woman aged 18 to 35 who had recovered from COVID-19.

V and J are TRBV29-1 and TRBJ2-3; TRBD1 is a possible D gene (6 bases). Germline CDR1 and CDR2: SQVTM and ANQGSEA. V was pared by 8 bases and J by 4 bases, with 16 bases between. The CDR3 is made up of 13 amino acids. This CDR3 reads CSLMVGAPDTQYF. CDR3 nucleotides: TGCAGCCTAATGGTGGGGGCCCCAGATACGCAGTATTTT.

The chain has TRBV30 and TRBJ2-4; no firm D call. Germline lookup yields CDR1 GTSNPN and CDR2 SVGIG (reference sequence). Trimming removed 4 bases from V and 2 bases from J, with 3 bases in between. This CDR3 is built from 11 residues. This chain's CDR3 is CAWITKNIQYF. CDR3 nucleotides: TGTGCCTGGATAACCAAAAACATTCAGTACTTC. Full variable domain (remainder filled in from reference TRBV30 and TRBJ2-4): SQTIHQWPATLVQPVGSPLSLECTVEGTSNPNLYWYRQAAGRGLQLLFYSVGIGQISSEVPQNLSASRPQDRQFILSSKKLLLSDSGFYLCAWITKNIQYFGAGTRLSVL.

The chain links TRBV7-3 to TRBJ1-1; D is uncertain. The CDR3 extends over 13 amino acids. Trimming cost V 4 bases and J 4 bases, with 10 bases left between them. The germline gives CDR1 SGHTA, CDR2 FQGTGA. CDR3 protein: CASSWRKSTEAFF. CDR3 bases: TGTGCCAGCAGCTGGAGAAAGTCCACTGAAGCTTTCTTT. The full variable domain, in which reference TRBV7-3 and TRBJ1-1 provide the parts outside the CDR3, is GAGVSQTPSNKVTEKGKYVELRCDPISGHTALYWYRQSLGQGPEFLIYFQGTGAADDSGLPNDRFFAVRPEGSVSTLKIQRTERGDSAVYLCASSWRKSTEAFFGQGTRLTVV.

V is TRBV24-1 and J is TRBJ1-6; TRBD1 aligns across 7 bases. The germline gives CDR1 KGHDR, CDR2 SFDVKD. This CDR3 has 14 residues. After removal of 4 bases from V and 7 bases from J, the junction contained 3 bases not matched to a gene. The CDR3 DNA sequence: TGTGCCACCAGTGAGACAGGGCGCAATTCACCCCTCCACTTT. Residues: CATSETGRNSPLHF.

This chain uses TRBV6-5 with TRBJ1-6; D is possibly TRBD1 (5 bases). Trimming pared 6 bases from V and 10 bases from J, leaving 13 bases between. The length of the CDR3 is 13 residues. Germline assignment: CDR1 MNHEY and CDR2 SVGAGI. CDR3 loop: CASSDTGHSPLHF. The CDR3, as DNA: TGTGCCAGCAGCGATACAGGACACTCACCCCTCCACTTT.

V is TRBV9 and J is TRBJ1-2; D call uncertain. Germline-derived CDR1 and CDR2 are SGDLS and YYNGEE. Trimming stripped 3 bases from V and 3 bases from J, with 15 bases between. CDR3 size: 15 residues. The CDR3 protein is CASSAHPAGYYGYTF. The DNA of the CDR3 is TGTGCCAGCAGCGCCCACCCGGCAGGCTACTATGGCTACACCTTC.

This clone was recorded a few times. The chain links TRBV27 to TRBJ2-1; 7 nucleotides agree with TRBD2. V shed 2 bases, J shed 6 bases, and the junction held 16 bases outside the gene matches. CDR3 length: 18 amino acids. Germline assignment: CDR1 MNHEY and CDR2 SMNVEV (reference sequence). For the CDR3, the DNA is TGTGCCAGCAGTTTACGCCCCTCGGCAGCGGGGTTTTTCAATGAGCAGTTCTTC. The encoded protein is CASSLRPSAAGFFNEQFF.

V is TRBV5-4 and J is TRBJ2-5; no reliable D call. V was pared by 0 bases and J by 5 bases, with 14 bases between. From germline, CDR1 is SGHNT and CDR2 YYREEE (reference sequence). This CDR3 has 15 amino acids. The CDR3 protein is CASSLEFGVRETQYF. For the CDR3, the DNA is TGTGCCAGCAGCTTGGAATTTGGAGTTCGGGAGACCCAGTACTTC.

This chain connects TRBV9 to TRBJ2-7; 8 bases map to TRBD2. CDR1 SGDLS and CDR2 YYNGEE come from the germline V gene. There are 15 residues in the CDR3. With V trimmed by 0 bases and J by 3 bases, 5 bases remained unmatched. The CDR3 is CASSVAGAGGYEQYF. The CDR3 DNA reads as TGTGCCAGCAGCGTAGCTGGCGCGGGAGGCTACGAGCAGTACTTC.

The V call is TRBV9, the J call TRBJ2-6, with 11 bases lining up with TRBD1. The length of the CDR3 is 20 residues. V shed 4 bases and J 2 bases; nucleotides not matched to a gene: 14. The germline V gene has CDR1 SGDLS and CDR2 YYNGEE. CDR3 DNA: TGTGCCAGCAGCCATCTCACCCCGGGACAGGGGGACGCTGGGGCCAACGTCCTGACTTTC. It is translated as CASSHLTPGQGDAGANVLTF.

The genes are TRBV10-3 and TRBJ1-5; 7 nucleotides align to TRBD1. Germline CDR1 ENHRY, CDR2 SYGVKD. Germline trimming cut 5 bases from V and 0 bases from J; bases unmatched to any gene: 7. This CDR3 is 16 amino acids long. Here the CDR3 reads CAISSGGPYSNQPQHF. CDR3 coding DNA: TGTGCCATCAGTTCAGGGGGGCCCTATAGCAATCAGCCCCAGCATTTT.

The chain uses TRBV28 and TRBJ1-5; D is possibly TRBD1 (5 bases). V lost 8 bases to trimming and J lost 1 base, with 21 bases between them. The CDR3 loop spans 17 amino acids. CDR1 and CDR2 from the germline V gene are MDHEN and SYDVKM. CDR3 DNA sequence: TGTGCCAGCTACGAAACACGGGGGATTAGGAGCAATCAGCCCCAGCATTTT. Translating gives CASYETRGIRSNQPQHF.

The V call is TRBV12-3 or TRBV12-4, the J call TRBJ1-4; D is undetermined. The V end was cut by 6 bases, the J end by 7 bases, with 12 bases between. CDR3 length equals 13 residues. DNA of the CDR3: TGTGCCAGCAGCCGGAGCTTGGGTGAAAAACTGTTTTTT. The encoded protein is CASSRSLGEKLFF.

The chain couples TRBV29-1 to TRBJ1-4; no clear D. V lost 6 bases, J lost 8 bases, and 7 bases lay in between. Germline loops: CDR1 SQVTM, CDR2 ANQGSEA. The CDR3 runs 10 residues. Here the CDR3 reads CSVLGEKLFF. CDR3 nucleotides: TGCAGCGTCCTCGGGGAAAAACTGTTTTTT.

The chain couples TRBV12-5 to TRBJ1-1; TRBD1 agrees at 7 bases. Trimming took 3 bases from V and 4 from J; bases not matched to a gene: 8. Per germline, CDR1 LGHNT and CDR2 FRNRAP. This CDR3 is 15 amino acids long. CDR3 protein: CASGFWARGLTEAFF. The CDR3 coding sequence is TGTGCTAGTGGTTTTTGGGCGAGGGGGCTCACTGAAGCTTTCTTT.

The chain employs TRBV28 and TRBJ1-4; 7 bases are a match to TRBD1. The V and J ends lost 7 bases and 4 bases, in that order; junction bases with no gene match: 6. This CDR3 contains 14 residues. Germline CDR1 and CDR2: MDHEN and SYDVKM. CDR3 residues: CASTIGTVNEKLFF. CDR3 nucleotide sequence: TGTGCCAGCACCATCGGGACAGTTAATGAAAAACTGTTTTTT.

This clone has only one observation. The J gene is TRBJ1-6, the V gene TRBV19; D is perhaps TRBD1 (5 bases). The length of the CDR3 is 15 residues. The V gene's germline CDR1 is LNHDA and CDR2 SQIVND (reference sequence). Trimming left V 6 bases short and J 6 bases short, with 15 bases between. CDR3 bases: TGTGCCAGTAGCCACCGGGACGGGGGTAATTCACCCCTCCACTTT. Protein: CASSHRDGGNSPLHF.

The genes are TRBV5-8 and TRBJ1-3; possible D gene TRBD1, 6 bases. CDR3 length: 15 amino acids. V was cut by 3 bases and J by 4 bases, with 14 bases left in between. The germline V gene has CDR1 SGHTS and CDR2 YDEGEE. The CDR3 spells CASSSGVTQGNTIYF. CDR3 nucleotides: TGTGCCAGCAGCTCAGGGGTAACGCAAGGAAACACCATATATTTT.

The CDR3 nucleotides read TGTGCCAGCAGTTTGACAGGGGGCCTTGAAAAACTGTTTTTT. Protein: CASSLTGGLEKLFF. The J gene is TRBJ1-4, the V gene TRBV6-5, with 10 bases aligning to TRBD1. Germline CDR1 and CDR2: MNHEY and SVGAGI. This CDR3 spans 14 amino acids. The V gene end was trimmed by 4 bases and the J gene end by 7 bases; junction bases not matched to a gene: 3.

V and J are TRBV28 and TRBJ2-3, with 12 bases lining up with TRBD2. With 8 bases clipped from V and 1 base from J, the junction kept 4 bases outside the gene matches. Germline CDR1 and CDR2: MDHEN and SYDVKM. The CDR3 contains 15 residues. In nucleotides, the CDR3 is TGTGCCAGCGGGGGACTAGCGGGCGGCACAGATACGCAGTATTTT. This codes for CASGGLAGGTDTQYF.